The 6 T cell receptor beta chains below were found in one sample sequenced in a study of T cell responses to AZD1222 COVID-19 vaccine. Here immunoSEQ multiplex PCR was the method, and the copy in TCRdb shows in-frame clones only, minus some. The sample lists roughly 120,000 clones; approximately 85% were seen once. This sample comprised peripheral blood, obtained on day 0 of MenACWY control vaccination. These receptors all stem from an adult in good health.

The chain has TRBV4-1 and TRBJ1-3, with a possible D match to TRBD1 (5 bases). The CDR3 covers 15 residues. Trimming removed 0 bases from V and 4 bases from J, with 10 bases in between. Germline V CDR1 and CDR2: MGHRA, YSYEKL. The CDR3 nucleotides read TGCGCCAGCAGCCAAGAAACAGGCTCGGGAAACACCATATATTTT. As protein: CASSQETGSGNTIYF.

The rearrangement links TRBV6-1 to TRBJ1-4; the D gene is possibly TRBD1 (6 bases). CDR3 length: 16 amino acids. Looked up from germline, CDR1 is MNHNS and CDR2 is SASEGT. Trimming took off 2 bases at V and 7 bases at J, with 17 bases between the two ends. The CDR3 here is CASSESQGFGSEKLFF. The CDR3 region has the DNA TGTGCCAGCAGTGAATCCCAGGGGTTCGGGAGTGAAAAACTGTTTTTT.

The CDR3: CASSSTDTQYF. The DNA for the CDR3 is TGTGCCAGCAGTTCCACAGATACGCAGTATTTT. The chain combines TRBV12-3 or TRBV12-4 with TRBJ2-3; D remains ambiguous. The germline V and J ends were trimmed by 4 bases and 2 bases, with 1 base remaining between them. This CDR3 region has 11 residues.

V is TRBV28 and J is TRBJ1-6; D perhaps matches TRBD1 (6 bases). CDR3 length: 15 residues. Trimming took off 6 bases at V and 6 bases at J, with 15 bases between the two ends. Looked up from germline, CDR1 is MDHEN and CDR2 is SYDVKM. The CDR3 loop is CASSPPGQFNSPLHF. The CDR3 DNA sequence: TGTGCCAGCAGCCCTCCCGGACAGTTTAATTCACCCCTCCACTTT.

The chain is built from TRBV19 and TRBJ2-1, with 8 bases aligning to TRBD1. Germline CDR1 reads LNHDA; CDR2 reads SQIVND (reference sequence). The V and J ends lost 3 bases and 5 bases, in that order; junction bases with no gene match: 6. The CDR3 is 15 residues long. The CDR3 reads CASSMDRVIHNEQFF. DNA for the CDR3: TGTGCCAGTAGTATGGACAGGGTAATCCACAATGAGCAGTTCTTC. Full variable domain (rest looked up from reference TRBV19 and TRBJ2-1): DGGITQSPKYLFRKEGQNVTLSCEQNLNHDAMYWYRQDPGQGLRLIYYSQIVNDFQKGDIAEGYSVSREKKESFPLTVTSAQKNPTAFYLCASSMDRVIHNEQFFGPGTRLTVL.

The CDR3 bases are TGTGCCAGCAGCTTTAGGAGTGCAGAGACCCAGTACTTC. It codes for CASSFRSAETQYF. V usage is TRBV11-2 and J usage is TRBJ2-5; D gene unclear. Trimming took off 3 bases at V and 4 bases at J, with 9 bases between the two ends. Germline CDR1 SGHAT, CDR2 FQNNGV. The CDR3 sequence is 13 residues long.